This T cell receptor beta chain derives from a study of control samples from healthy donors and cancer patients. Trimming removed 4 bases from V and 1 base from J; junction bases left unmatched: 5. Germline V gives CDR1 LGHDT, CDR2 YNNKEL (reference sequence). The CDR3 totals 15 residues. Clones were sequenced by immunoSEQ multiplex PCR, and TCRdb holds only the in-frame ones, with some missing. The specimen's table records fewer than 200,000 clones. The genes are TRBV3-1 (or the pseudogene TRBV3-2) and TRBJ2-7; 9 positions agree with TRBD1. Sample: blood. The receptor's source is a woman aged 30 to 39 in good health. In DNA form, the CDR3 reads TGTGCCAGCAGCCCGGAAGACAGGGGGTCCTACGAGCAGTACTTC. Protein: CASSPEDRGSYEQYF.